What follows describes a single T cell receptor (beta chain). In its sample, this clonotype was seen many times. Its antigen specificity is not known. No base quality information exists; no much larger clone differs at one position. This sample is drawn from a study of human T cells and chemical hapten exposure (dated by TCRdb to about 2021). About the study as a whole: For sensitization, 2% DPC in acetone was applied to a 2 cm by 2 cm area of upper inner arm skin. Patients additionally received weekly therapeutic DPC doses to the scalp throughout the roughly 25-week study period. Patch testing was performed on the upper back with Finn chambers containing 0.01% DPC, and the patch tests were scored after 6 days according to International Contact Dermatitis Research Group standards. The mostly female patient cohort included alopecia areata with under or over 50% scalp involvement, alopecia totalis and alopecia universalis. The libraries were sequenced as a pool, and the TCR yield per sample differed mostly because of small variations in library volumes within the pool. Peripheral blood TCR repertoire changes were tracked in vivo in alopecia patients during primary and secondary sensitization to the hapten diphenylcyclopropenone (DPC). Blood was sampled from patients pre-sensitization (week 0) and at 2, 6 and about 24 weeks after DPC sensitization. About 28 alopecia patients gave blood for TCR sequencing at one to four time points (pre-sensitization, 2, 6 and 24 weeks).

The germline V gene (reference sequence) gives CDR1 as SEHNR and CDR2 as FQNEAQ. V lost 5 bases and J lost 0 bases; the stretch between them is 12 bases long. Including cysteine and phenylalanine, the CDR3 has 15 amino acids. CDR3 DNA is the only sequence kept; it has 45 bases, read in frame from the first base. In light of the paper, this sample's time point label describes: pre-sensitization, week 0. The treatment or condition label corresponds to: therapeutic diphenylcyclopropenone sensitization with weekly scalp DPC. Blood at each patch-test visit was drawn before the patch test was applied. Patients were considered eligible if aged 18 to 70, diagnosed with alopecia and deemed suitable for DPC therapy, and patients were excluded if pregnant. Total RNA was isolated from unfractionated whole blood collected in Tempus Blood RNA tubes. Library preparation used RACE. The sequencer was a NextSeq 500. Library preparation attached unique molecular identifiers to individual cDNA molecules for quantitative, reproducible TCR counting. For every blood RNA sample, sequencing covered both the TCR alpha and TCR beta chains. The paper's data handling went like this. Samples had a median of roughly 100,000 TCRs, with a range from about 23,224 to 700,000. The Decombinator software suite was used to annotate V, J and CDR3 in the TCR reads. Every sample was subsampled to the same number of TCRs (28,000) for the PS versus PT1 abundance plots. Expanded TCRs were defined as absent before sensitization and observed at least eight times at the 2-week time point. Using fastp trimming at Q25 and MiXCR clonotype assembly, TCRdb reanalyzed the public sequencing data and kept in-frame beta chains. All rows with the same CDR3 protein become a single entry with the most common DNA and genes. TCRdb assigned the V and J calls; the authors' analysis was not used. For this sample the table gives more than 300,000 distinct CDR3 sequences, of which around 5% were detected only once. The ten top clones hold over 7% of the sample.

Here is what the overall study found, with its caveats: The number of TCRs above 1 in 1000 frequency did not change with DPC sensitization; there was no evidence of global repertoire structure alterations. A positive correlation was found between the number of PT1 expanded TCRs and patch test score, with significance reached at thresholds 8, 16 and 32 but not 4. All patients had alopecia, a presumed autoimmune disease, so their immune response might differ from that of healthy individuals. Expanded TCRs formed significantly more large CDR3 similarity clusters than pre-sensitization or healthy control sets, consistent with antigen-driven responses. After repeated subsampling, changes were observed in the strength of the expansion versus patch-test correlation and in the threshold at which the correlation became significant.

The chain joins TRBV7-9 to TRBJ2-3; the D gene could be TRBD1 or TRBD2, each one agreeing over 5 bases. This clonotype was sampled from a woman aged 18-29 years with alopecia areata. Some clones in this sample may be carry-over from other donors' samples. The starting material was whole blood, obtained in connection with sensitization to the hapten diphenylcyclopropenone (DPC). The encoded CDR3 is CASSMGRLSTDTQYF. The nucleotide sequence reads TGTGCCAGCAGCATGGGACGGCTTAGCACAGATACGCAGTATTTT.